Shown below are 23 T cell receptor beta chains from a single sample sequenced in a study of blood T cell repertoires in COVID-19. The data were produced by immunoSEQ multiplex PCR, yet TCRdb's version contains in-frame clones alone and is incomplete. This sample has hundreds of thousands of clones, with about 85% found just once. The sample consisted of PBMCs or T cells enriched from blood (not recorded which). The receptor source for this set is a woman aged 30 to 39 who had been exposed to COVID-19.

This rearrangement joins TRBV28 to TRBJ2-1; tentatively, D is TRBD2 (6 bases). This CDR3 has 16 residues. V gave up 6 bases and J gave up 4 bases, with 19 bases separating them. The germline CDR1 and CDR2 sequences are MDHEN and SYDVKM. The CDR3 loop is CASSQQPSANYNEQFF. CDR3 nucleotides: TGTGCCAGCAGCCAACAGCCTAGCGCTAATTACAATGAGCAGTTCTTC.

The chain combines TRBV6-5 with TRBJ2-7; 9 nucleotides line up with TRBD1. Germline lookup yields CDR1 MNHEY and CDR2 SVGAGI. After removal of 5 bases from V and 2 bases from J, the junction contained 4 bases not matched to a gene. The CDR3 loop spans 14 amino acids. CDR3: CASSRQGGPYEQYF. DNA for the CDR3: TGTGCCAGCAGTAGACAGGGGGGACCCTACGAGCAGTACTTC.

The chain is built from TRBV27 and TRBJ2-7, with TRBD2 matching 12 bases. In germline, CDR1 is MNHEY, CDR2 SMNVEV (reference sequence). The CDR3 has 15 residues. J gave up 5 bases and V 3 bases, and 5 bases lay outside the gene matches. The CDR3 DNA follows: TGTGCCAGCAGTTTCGGACTAGCGGGACGGAACGAGCAGTACTTC. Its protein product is CASSFGLAGRNEQYF.

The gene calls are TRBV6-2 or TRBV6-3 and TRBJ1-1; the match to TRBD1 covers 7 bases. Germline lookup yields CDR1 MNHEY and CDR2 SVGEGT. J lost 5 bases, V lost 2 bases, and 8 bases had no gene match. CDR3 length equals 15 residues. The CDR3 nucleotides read TGTGCCAGCAGTTACGAGCCTGCGGACAGGACTGAAGCTTTCTTT. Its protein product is CASSYEPADRTEAFF.

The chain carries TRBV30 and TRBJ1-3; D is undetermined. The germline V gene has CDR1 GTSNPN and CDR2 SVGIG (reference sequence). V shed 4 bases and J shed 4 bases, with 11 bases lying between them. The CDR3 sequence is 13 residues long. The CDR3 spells CAWTRSTGNTIYF. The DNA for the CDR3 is TGTGCCTGGACCCGATCAACAGGAAACACCATATATTTT. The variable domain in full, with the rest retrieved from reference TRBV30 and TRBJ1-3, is SQTIHQWPATLVQPVGSPLSLECTVEGTSNPNLYWYRQAAGRGLQLLFYSVGIGQISSEVPQNLSASRPQDRQFILSSKKLLLSDSGFYLCAWTRSTGNTIYFGEGSWLTVV.

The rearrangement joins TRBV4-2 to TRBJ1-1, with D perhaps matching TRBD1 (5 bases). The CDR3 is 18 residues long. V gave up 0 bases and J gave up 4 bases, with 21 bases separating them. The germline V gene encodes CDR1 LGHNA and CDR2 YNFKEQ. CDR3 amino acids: CASSQDRAARGGATEAFF. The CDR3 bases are TGTGCCAGCAGCCAAGATAGGGCCGCCCGAGGCGGGGCCACTGAAGCTTTCTTT.

CDR3 nucleotides: TGTGCCAGCAGTTTCGGGGACAGGGGGTATGAGCAGTTCTTC. It yields the protein CASSFGDRGYEQFF. J is TRBJ2-1 and V is TRBV27; TRBD1 aligns across 11 bases. Trimming cost V 3 bases and J 8 bases; bases outside gene matches: 3. The germline CDR1 and CDR2 sequences are MNHEY and SMNVEV (reference sequence). This CDR3 comprises 14 residues.

The CDR3 DNA follows: TGTGCCAGCAGTTACTCATCCCGGAACTATGGCTACACCTTC. Translating gives CASSYSSRNYGYTF. This sequence joins TRBV6-5 and TRBJ1-2; D is uncertain. V dropped 0 bases and J dropped 2 bases, with 7 bases sitting between them. Germline loops: CDR1 MNHEY, CDR2 SVGAGI. This CDR3 spans 14 amino acids.

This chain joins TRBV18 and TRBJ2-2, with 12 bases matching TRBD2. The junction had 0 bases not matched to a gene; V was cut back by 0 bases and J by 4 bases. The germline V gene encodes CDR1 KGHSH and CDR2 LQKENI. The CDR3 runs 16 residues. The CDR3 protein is CASSPPTSGGTGELFF. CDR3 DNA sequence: TGTGCCAGCTCACCACCGACTAGCGGGGGCACCGGGGAGCTGTTTTTT. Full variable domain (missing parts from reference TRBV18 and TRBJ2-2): NAGVMQNPRHLVRRRGQEARLRCSPMKGHSHVYWYRQLPEEGLKFMVYLQKENIIDESGMPKERFSAEFPKEGPSILRIQQVVRGDSAAYFCASSPPTSGGTGELFFGEGSRLTVL.

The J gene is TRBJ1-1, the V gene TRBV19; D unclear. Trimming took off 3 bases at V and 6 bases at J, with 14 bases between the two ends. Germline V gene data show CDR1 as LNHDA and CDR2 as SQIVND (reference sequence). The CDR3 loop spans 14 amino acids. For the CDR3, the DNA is TGTGCCAGTAGTATTTTACCGGGTAACCCTGAAGCTTTCTTT. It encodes CASSILPGNPEAFF. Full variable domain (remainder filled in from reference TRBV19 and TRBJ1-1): DGGITQSPKYLFRKEGQNVTLSCEQNLNHDAMYWYRQDPGQGLRLIYYSQIVNDFQKGDIAEGYSVSREKKESFPLTVTSAQKNPTAFYLCASSILPGNPEAFFGQGTRLTVV.

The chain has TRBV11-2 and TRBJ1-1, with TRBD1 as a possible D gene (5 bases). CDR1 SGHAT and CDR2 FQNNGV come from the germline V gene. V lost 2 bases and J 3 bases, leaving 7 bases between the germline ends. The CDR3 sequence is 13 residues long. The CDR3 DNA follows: TGTGCCAGCAGCTTAAGCAGGGACACTGAAGCTTTCTTT. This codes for CASSLSRDTEAFF.

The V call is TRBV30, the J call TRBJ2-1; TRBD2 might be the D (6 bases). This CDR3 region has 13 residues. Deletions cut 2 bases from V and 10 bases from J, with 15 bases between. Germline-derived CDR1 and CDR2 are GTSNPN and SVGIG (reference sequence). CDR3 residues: CAWSRGGPQEQFF. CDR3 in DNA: TGTGCCTGGAGTAGAGGAGGGCCGCAGGAGCAGTTCTTC.

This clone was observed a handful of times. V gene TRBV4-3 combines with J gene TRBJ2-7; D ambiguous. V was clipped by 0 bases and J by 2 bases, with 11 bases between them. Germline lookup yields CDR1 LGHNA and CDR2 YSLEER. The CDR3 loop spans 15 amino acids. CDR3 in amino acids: CASSQEWNRAYEQYF. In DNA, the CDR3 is TGCGCCAGCAGCCAAGAATGGAACAGAGCCTACGAGCAGTACTTC.

The DNA of the CDR3 is TGTGCCAGCAGTGAAGCAGGGGACAAGGCGGGTGAGCAGTTCTTC. Encoded protein: CASSEAGDKAGEQFF. The genes are TRBV6-1 and TRBJ2-1; weak D call: TRBD1 (6 bases). CDR1 is MNHNS and CDR2 is SASEGT in the germline V gene. The length of the CDR3 is 15 residues. V was trimmed by 0 bases and J by 9 bases, leaving 15 bases between them.

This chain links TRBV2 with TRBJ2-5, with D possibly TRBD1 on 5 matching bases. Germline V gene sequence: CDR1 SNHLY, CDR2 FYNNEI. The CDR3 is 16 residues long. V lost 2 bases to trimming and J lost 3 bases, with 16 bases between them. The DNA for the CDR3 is TGTGCCAGCAGTGAACCTTTGGCCAGGGAAGAAGAGACCCAGTACTTC. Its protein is CASSEPLAREEETQYF.

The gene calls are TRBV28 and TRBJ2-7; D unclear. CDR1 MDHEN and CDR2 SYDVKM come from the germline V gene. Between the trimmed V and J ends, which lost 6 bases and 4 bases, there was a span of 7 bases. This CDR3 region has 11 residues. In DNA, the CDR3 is TGTGCCAGCAGGTACACGTACGAGCAGTACTTC. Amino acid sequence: CASRYTYEQYF. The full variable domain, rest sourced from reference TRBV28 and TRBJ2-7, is DVKVTQSSRYLVKRTGEKVFLECVQDMDHENMFWYRQDPGLGLRLIYFSYDVKMKEKGDIPEGYSVSREKKERFSLILESASTNQTSMYLCASRYTYEQYFGPGTRLTVT.

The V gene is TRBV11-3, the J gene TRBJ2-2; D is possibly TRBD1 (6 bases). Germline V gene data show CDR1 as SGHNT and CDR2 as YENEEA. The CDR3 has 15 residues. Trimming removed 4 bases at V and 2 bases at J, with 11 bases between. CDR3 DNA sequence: TGTGCCAGCAGCTCCCGGGACAAAAACACCGGGGAGCTGTTTTTT. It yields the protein CASSSRDKNTGELFF.

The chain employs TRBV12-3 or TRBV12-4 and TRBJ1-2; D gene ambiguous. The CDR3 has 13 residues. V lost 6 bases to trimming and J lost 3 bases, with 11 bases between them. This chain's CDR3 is CASSRLVHYGYTF. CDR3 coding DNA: TGTGCCAGCAGCCGACTCGTACACTATGGCTACACCTTC.

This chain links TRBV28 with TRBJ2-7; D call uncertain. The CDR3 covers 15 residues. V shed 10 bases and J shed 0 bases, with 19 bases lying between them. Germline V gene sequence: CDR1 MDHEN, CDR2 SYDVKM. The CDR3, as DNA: TGTGCCACCCAGTCAGTGGCCCTCCTCTCCTACGAGCAGTACTTC. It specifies CATQSVALLSYEQYF. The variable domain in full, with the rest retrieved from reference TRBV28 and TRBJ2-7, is DVKVTQSSRYLVKRTGEKVFLECVQDMDHENMFWYRQDPGLGLRLIYFSYDVKMKEKGDIPEGYSVSREKKERFSLILESASTNQTSMYLCATQSVALLSYEQYFGPGTRLTVT.

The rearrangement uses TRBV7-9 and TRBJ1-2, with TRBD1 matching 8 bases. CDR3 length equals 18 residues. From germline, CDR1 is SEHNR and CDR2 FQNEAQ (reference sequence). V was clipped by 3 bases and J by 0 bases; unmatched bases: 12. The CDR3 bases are TGTGCCAGCAGCTTCCCAGGGGGCAAGCTAACCTCTAACTATGGCTACACCTTC. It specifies CASSFPGGKLTSNYGYTF.

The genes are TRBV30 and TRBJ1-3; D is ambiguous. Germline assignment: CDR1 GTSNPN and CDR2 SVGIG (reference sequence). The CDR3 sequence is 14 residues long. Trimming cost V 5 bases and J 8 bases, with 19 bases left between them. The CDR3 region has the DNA TGTGCCTGGTCCACCCTAAGGTCCGGGGACACCATATATTTT. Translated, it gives CAWSTLRSGDTIYF.

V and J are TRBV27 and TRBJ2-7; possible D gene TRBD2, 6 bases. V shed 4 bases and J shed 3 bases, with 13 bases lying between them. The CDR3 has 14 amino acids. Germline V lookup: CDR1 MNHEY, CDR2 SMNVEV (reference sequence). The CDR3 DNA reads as TGTGCCAGCAGTTCGGAGGGACGGGGCTACGAGCAGTACTTC. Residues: CASSSEGRGYEQYF.

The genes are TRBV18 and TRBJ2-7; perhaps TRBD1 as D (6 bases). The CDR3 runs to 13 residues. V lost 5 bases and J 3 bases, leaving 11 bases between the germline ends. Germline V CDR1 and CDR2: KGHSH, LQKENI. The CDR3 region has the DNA TGTGCCAGCTCATCGGACAGACTCTACGAGCAGTACTTC. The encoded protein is CASSSDRLYEQYF.